Sequencing of this T cell receptor (beta chain) was carried out in a study of blood T cell repertoires in COVID-19. The wider study: Nucleic acid was either cDNA or gDNA, and it came from T cells, B-cell-depleted T cells, or PBMCs.

V was clipped by 1 base and J by 3 bases; unmatched bases: 1. This CDR3 has 14 amino acids. The germline V gene has CDR1 SGHTA and CDR2 FQGNSA. Sequencing used immunoSEQ multiplex PCR; TCRdb keeps in-frame clones, though not all of them. The table shows about 200,000 clones, with around nine tenths occurring only once. Turning to this clone: Other nucleotide sequences in the sample specify the same CDR3.

This sequence joins TRBV7-2 and TRBJ2-3; TRBD1 aligns across 7 bases. This clonotype originated in a man younger than 35 with active or convalescent COVID-19. The sample taken for sequencing was peripheral blood. DNA for the CDR3: TGTGCCAGCAGCTTAGACAGGGGTACAGATACGCAGTATTTT. Protein product: CASSLDRGTDTQYF. Combining the CDR3 with reference TRBV7-2 and TRBJ2-3 gives the whole variable domain GAGVSQSPSNKVTEKGKDVELRCDPISGHTALYWYRQSLGQGLEFLIYFQGNSAPDKSGLPSDRFSAERTGGSVSTLTIQRTQQEDSAVYLCASSLDRGTDTQYFGPGTRLTVL.